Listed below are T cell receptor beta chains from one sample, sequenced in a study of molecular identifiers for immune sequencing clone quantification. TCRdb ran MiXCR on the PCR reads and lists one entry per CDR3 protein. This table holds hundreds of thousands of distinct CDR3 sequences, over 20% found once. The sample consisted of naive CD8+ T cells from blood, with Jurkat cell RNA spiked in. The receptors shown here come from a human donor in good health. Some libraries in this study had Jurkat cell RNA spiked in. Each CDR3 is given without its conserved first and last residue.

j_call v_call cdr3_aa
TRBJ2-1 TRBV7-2 ASSSDAGALYNEQF
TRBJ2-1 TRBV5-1 ASSLQRDFEQF
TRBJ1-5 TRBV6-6 ASSYGTAAYQPQH
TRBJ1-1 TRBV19 ASSITPQYTEAF
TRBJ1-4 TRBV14 ASSQDLGGYEEKLF
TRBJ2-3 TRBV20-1 SAQGGLAGLPDTDTQY
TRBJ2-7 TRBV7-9 ASSLVGRTYEQY
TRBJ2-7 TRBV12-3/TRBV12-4 ASSRAPNEQY
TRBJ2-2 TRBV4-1 ASSQAQAGENTGELF
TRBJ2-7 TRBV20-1 SAERQGYEQY
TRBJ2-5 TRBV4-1 ASSQAWTGGRAAETQY
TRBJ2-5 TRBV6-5 ASRTGGIETQY
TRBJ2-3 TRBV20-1 SAPDEDRHTDTQY
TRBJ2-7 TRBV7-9 ASSRGDEQY
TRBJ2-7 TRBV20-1 SARDQVRNYEQY
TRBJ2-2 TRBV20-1 SARDIGLVGLAAGELF
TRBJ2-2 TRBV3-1 ASSGGQGSGELF
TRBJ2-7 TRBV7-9 ASSSEIRGSSGVTYEQY
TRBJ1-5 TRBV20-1 SAYPSLTGSNQPQH
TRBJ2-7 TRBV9 ASSPGTRADYEQY
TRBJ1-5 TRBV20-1 SARDSVYQPQH
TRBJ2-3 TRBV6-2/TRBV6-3 ASSDSRELADTQY
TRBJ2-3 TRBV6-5 ASIGIGTDTQY
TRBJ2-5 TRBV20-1 SARGTGQRETQY
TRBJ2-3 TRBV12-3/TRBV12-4 ASSWYRGHTDTQY
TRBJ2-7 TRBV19 ASSPMLRTGYEQY
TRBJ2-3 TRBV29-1 SVGVSSTDTQY
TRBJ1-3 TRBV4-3 ASSQDRVQTSSGNTIY
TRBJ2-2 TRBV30 AWSVQIDTGELF
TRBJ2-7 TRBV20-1 SASPVTAYEQY
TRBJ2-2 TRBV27 ATKGLANTGELF
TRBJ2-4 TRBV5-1 ASSLAGKPDIQY
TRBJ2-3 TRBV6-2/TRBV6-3 ASNIGTFGTDTQY
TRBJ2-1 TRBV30 AWSVWRDEQF
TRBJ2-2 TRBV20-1 SARPMGGGVNTGELF
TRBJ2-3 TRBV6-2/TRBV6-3 ASSQRTSSDTDTQY
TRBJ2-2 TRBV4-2 ASSQEYQMSTGELF